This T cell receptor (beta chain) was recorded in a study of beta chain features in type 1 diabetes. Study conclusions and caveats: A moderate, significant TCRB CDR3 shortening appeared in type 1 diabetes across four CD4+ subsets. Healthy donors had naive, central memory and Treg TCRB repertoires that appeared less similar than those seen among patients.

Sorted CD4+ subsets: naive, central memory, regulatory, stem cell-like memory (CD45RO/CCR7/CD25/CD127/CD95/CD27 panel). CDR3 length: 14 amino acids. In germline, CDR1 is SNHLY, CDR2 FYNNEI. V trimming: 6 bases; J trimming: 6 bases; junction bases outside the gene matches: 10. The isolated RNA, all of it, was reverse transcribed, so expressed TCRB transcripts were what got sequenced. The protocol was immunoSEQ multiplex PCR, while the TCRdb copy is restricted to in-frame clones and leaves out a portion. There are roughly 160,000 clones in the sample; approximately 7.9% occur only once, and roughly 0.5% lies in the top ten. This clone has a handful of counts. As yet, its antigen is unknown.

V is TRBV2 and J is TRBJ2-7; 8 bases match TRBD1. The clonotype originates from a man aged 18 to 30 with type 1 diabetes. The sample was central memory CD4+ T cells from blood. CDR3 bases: TGTGCCAGCAGCGATAGGACAGGGTCGGGCGAGCAGTACTTC. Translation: CASSDRTGSGEQYF.